This TCR beta chain was found in a study of identical twins. Study-wide results and caveats: Twins shared beta out-of-frame sequences in excess, but this excess was weaker.

Concerning this clonotype: Its specificity is unknown.

Template switching (which added a universal primer site) was used, and cDNA carried unique molecular identifiers. TCRdb re-analysed the 5' RACE reads in MiXCR, keeping a single row per CDR3 protein. Of roughly 700,000 distinct CDR3 sequences detected, 8.6% appear once; the ten largest clones hold around 0.98%. Trimming removed 0 bases from V and 2 bases from J, with 12 bases in between. The CDR3 is made up of 15 amino acids. Germline V lookup: CDR1 SGDLS, CDR2 YYNGEE. Separately, the same data were catalogued under a study of yellow fever vaccine responses in identical twins.

The TCR originated in a young woman in good health. The chain employs TRBV9 and TRBJ2-7; the D gene is possibly TRBD1 (5 bases). The sample comprised PBMCs. CDR3: CASSVGGGSTYEQYF. The DNA for the CDR3 is TGTGCCAGCAGCGTAGGGGGCGGCTCTACCTACGAGCAGTACTTC.